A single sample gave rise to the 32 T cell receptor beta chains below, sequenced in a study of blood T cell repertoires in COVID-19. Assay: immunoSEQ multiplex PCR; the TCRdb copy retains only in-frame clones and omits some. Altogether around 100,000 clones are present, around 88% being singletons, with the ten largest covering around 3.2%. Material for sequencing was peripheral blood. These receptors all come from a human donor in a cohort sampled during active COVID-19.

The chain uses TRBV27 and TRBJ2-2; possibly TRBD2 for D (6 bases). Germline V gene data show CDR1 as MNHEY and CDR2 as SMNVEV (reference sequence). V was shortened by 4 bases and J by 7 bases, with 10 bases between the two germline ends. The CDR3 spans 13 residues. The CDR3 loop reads CASSSRGGGELFF. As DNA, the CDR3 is TGTGCCAGCAGTTCCCGGGGAGGCGGGGAGCTGTTTTTT.

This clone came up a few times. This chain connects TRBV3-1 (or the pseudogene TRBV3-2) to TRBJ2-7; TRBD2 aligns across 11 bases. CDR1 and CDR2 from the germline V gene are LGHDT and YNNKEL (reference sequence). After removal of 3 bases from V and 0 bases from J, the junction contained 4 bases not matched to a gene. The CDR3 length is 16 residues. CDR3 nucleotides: TGTGCCAGCAGCCAGCTAGCGGGGGGCCTCTCCTACGAGCAGTACTTC. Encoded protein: CASSQLAGGLSYEQYF.

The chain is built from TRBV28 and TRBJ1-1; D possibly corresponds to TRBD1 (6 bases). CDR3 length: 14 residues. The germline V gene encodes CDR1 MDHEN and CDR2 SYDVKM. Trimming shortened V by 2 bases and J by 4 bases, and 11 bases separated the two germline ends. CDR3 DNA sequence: TGTGCCAGCAGTTTAGGGGGCGCTGGCACTGAAGCTTTCTTT. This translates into CASSLGGAGTEAFF.

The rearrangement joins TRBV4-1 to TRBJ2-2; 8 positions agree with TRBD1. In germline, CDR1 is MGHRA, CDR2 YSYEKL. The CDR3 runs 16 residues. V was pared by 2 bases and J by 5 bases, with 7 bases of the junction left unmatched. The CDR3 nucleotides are TGCGCCAGCAGCCAATCGGACAGGGCCTTTACCGGGGAGCTGTTTTTT. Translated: CASSQSDRAFTGELFF.

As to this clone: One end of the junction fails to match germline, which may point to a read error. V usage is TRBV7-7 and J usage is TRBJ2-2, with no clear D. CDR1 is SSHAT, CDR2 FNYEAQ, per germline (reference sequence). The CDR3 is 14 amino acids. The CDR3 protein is CASSAYSEPGELFF. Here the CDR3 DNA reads TGTGCTAGCAGCGCCTACAGTGAGCCCGGGGAGCTGTTTTTT.

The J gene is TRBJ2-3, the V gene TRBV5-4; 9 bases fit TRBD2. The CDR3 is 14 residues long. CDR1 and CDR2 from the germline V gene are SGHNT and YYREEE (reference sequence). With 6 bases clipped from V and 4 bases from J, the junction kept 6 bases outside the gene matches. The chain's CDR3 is CASKGGRAADTQYF. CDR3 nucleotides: TGTGCCAGCAAGGGCGGGAGGGCCGCAGATACGCAGTATTTT.

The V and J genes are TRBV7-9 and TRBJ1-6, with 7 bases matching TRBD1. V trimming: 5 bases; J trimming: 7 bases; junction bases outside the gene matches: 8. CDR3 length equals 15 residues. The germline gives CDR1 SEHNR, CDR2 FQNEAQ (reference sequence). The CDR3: CASSARTGANSPLHF. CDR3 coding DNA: TGTGCCAGCAGCGCTCGGACAGGAGCCAATTCACCCCTCCACTTT. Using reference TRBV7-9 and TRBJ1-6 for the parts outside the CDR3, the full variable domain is DTGVSQNPRHKITKRGQNVTFRCDPISEHNRLYWYRQTLGQGPEFLTYFQNEAQLEKSRLLSDRFSAERPKGSFSTLEIQRTEQGDSAMYLCASSARTGANSPLHFGNGTRLTVT.

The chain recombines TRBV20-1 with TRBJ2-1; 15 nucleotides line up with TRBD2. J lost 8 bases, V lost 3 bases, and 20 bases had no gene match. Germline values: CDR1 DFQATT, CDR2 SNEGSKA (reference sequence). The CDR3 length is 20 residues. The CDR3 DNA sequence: TGCAGTGCTAGTTCGAGGTGGGGACTAGCGGGAGGAAGGAACGCGGATGAGCAGTTCTTC. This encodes CSASSRWGLAGGRNADEQFF.

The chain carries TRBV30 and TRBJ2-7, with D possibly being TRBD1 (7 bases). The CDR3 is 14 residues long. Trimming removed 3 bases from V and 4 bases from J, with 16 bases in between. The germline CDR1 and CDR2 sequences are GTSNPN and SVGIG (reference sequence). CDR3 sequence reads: CAWRRQGGRYEQYF. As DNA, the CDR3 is TGTGCCTGGAGGAGACAGGGAGGAAGGTACGAGCAGTACTTC. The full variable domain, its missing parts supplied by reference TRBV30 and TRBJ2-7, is SQTIHQWPATLVQPVGSPLSLECTVEGTSNPNLYWYRQAAGRGLQLLFYSVGIGQISSEVPQNLSASRPQDRQFILSSKKLLLSDSGFYLCAWRRQGGRYEQYFGPGTRLTVT.

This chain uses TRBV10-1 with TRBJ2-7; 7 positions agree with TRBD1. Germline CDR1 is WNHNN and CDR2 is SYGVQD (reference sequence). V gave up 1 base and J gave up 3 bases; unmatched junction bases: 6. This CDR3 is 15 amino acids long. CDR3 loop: CASSELTGWYYEQYF. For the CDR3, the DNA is TGCGCCAGCAGTGAGTTGACAGGGTGGTACTACGAGCAGTACTTC.

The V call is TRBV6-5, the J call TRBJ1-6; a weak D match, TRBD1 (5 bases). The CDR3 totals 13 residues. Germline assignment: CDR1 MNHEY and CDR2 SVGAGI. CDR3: CAASRVDNSPLHF. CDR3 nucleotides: TGTGCAGCCAGCAGGGTCGATAATTCACCCCTCCACTTT.

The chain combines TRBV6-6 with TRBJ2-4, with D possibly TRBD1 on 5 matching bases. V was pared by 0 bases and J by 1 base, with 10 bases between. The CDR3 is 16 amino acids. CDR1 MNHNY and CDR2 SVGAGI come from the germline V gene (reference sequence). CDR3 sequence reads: CASSYSYRNAKNIQYF. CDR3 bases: TGTGCCAGCAGTTACTCATACAGGAACGCCAAAAACATTCAGTACTTC.

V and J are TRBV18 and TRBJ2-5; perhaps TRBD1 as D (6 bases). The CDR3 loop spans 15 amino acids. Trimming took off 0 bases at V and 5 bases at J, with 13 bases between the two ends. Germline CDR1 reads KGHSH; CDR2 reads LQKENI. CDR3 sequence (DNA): TGTGCCAGCTCACCACCGGTAGGGGGTTTGGAGACCCAGTACTTC. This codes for CASSPPVGGLETQYF. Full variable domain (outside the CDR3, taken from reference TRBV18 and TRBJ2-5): NAGVMQNPRHLVRRRGQEARLRCSPMKGHSHVYWYRQLPEEGLKFMVYLQKENIIDESGMPKERFSAEFPKEGPSILRIQQVVRGDSAAYFCASSPPVGGLETQYFGPGTRLLVL.

CDR3 sequence: CASSLAGTYEQYF. Written as DNA, the CDR3 is TGTGCCAGCAGCTTGGCCGGGACCTACGAGCAGTACTTC. The rearrangement joins TRBV5-6 to TRBJ2-7; perhaps TRBD2 as D (5 bases). The V gene lost 0 bases and the J gene lost 2 bases, with 6 bases spanning the gap. The CDR3 extends over 13 amino acids. CDR1 and CDR2 (germline): SGHDT, YYEEEE. Full variable domain (rest looked up from reference TRBV5-6 and TRBJ2-7): DAGVTQSPTHLIKTRGQQVTLRCSPKSGHDTVSWYQQALGQGPQFIFQYYEEEERQRGNFPDRFSGHQFPNYSSELNVNALLLGDSALYLCASSLAGTYEQYFGPGTRLTVT.

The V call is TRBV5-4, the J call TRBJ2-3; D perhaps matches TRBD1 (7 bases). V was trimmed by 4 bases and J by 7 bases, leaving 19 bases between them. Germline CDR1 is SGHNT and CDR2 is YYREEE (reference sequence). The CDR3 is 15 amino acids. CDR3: CASSPGGSSLNTQYF. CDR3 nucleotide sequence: TGTGCCAGCAGCCCAGGGGGGAGTTCCTTGAATACGCAGTATTTT.

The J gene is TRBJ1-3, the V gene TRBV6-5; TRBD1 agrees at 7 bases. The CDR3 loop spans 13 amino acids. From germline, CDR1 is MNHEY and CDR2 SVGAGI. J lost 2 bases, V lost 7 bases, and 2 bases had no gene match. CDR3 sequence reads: CASKTGAGNTIYF. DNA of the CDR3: TGTGCCAGCAAAACAGGGGCTGGAAACACCATATATTTT.

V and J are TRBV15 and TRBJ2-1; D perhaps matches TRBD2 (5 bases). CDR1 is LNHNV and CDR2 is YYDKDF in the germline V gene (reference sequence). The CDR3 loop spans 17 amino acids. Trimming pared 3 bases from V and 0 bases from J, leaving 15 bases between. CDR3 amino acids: CATSREVWRSSYNEQFF. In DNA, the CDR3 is TGTGCCACCAGCAGGGAGGTGTGGAGGAGCTCCTACAATGAGCAGTTCTTC.

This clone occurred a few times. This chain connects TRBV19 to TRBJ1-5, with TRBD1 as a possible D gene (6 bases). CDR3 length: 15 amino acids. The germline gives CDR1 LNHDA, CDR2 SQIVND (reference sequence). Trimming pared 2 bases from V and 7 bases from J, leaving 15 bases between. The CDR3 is CASSIFHREGQPQHF. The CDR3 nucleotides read TGTGCCAGTAGTATATTTCACAGGGAGGGCCAGCCCCAGCATTTT.

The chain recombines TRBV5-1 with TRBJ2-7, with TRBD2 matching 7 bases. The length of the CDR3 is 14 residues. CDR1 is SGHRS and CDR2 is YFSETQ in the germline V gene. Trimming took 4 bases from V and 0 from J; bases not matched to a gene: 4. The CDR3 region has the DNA TGCGCCAGCAGCCCGGCTAGCGGCTCCTACGAGCAGTACTTC. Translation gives CASSPASGSYEQYF.

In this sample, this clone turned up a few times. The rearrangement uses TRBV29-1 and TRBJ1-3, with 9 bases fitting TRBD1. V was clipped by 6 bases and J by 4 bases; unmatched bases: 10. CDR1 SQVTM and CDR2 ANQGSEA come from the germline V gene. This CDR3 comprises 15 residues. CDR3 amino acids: CSVGGTGLSGNTIYF. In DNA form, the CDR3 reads TGCAGCGTGGGGGGGACAGGGCTATCCGGAAACACCATATATTTT.

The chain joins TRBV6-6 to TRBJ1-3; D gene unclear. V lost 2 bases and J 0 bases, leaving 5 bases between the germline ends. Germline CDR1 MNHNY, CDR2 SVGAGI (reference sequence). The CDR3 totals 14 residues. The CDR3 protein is CASSYGPSGNTIYF. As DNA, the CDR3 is TGTGCCAGCAGTTACGGGCCCTCTGGAAACACCATATATTTT.

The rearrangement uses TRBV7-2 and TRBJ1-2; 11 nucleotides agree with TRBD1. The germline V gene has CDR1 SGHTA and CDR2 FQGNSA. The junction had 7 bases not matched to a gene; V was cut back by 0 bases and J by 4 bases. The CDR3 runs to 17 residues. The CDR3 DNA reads TGTGCCAGCAGCTTAGCGGCCTCAGGGACAGGGGGCTATGGCTACACCTTC. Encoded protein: CASSLAASGTGGYGYTF.

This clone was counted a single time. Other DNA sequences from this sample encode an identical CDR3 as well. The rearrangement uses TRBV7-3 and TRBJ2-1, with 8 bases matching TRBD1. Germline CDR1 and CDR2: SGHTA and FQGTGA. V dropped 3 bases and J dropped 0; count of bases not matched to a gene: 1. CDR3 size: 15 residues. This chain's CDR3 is CASSFGQGSYNEQFF. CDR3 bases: TGTGCCAGCAGCTTTGGACAGGGCTCCTACAATGAGCAGTTCTTC. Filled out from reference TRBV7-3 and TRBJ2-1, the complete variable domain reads GAGVSQTPSNKVTEKGKYVELRCDPISGHTALYWYRQSLGQGPEFLIYFQGTGAADDSGLPNDRFFAVRPEGSVSTLKIQRTERGDSAVYLCASSFGQGSYNEQFFGPGTRLTVL.

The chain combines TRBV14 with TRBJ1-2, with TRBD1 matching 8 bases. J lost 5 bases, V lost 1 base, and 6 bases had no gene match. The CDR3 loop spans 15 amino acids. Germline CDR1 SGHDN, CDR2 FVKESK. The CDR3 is CASSQGQGRGYGYTF. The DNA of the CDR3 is TGTGCCAGCAGCCAAGGACAGGGGCGCGGGTATGGCTACACCTTC. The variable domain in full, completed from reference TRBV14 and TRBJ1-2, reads EAGVTQFPSHSVIEKGQTVTLRCDPISGHDNLYWYRRVMGKEIKFLLHFVKESKQDESGMPNNRFLAERTGGTYSTLKVQPAELEDSGVYFCASSQGQGRGYGYTFGSGTRLTVV.

CDR3 amino acids: CASSPRGAGSYEQYF. In nucleotides, the CDR3 is TGTGCCAGCAGCCCGCGGGGGGCTGGTTCCTACGAGCAGTACTTC. This chain uses TRBV6-2 or TRBV6-3 with TRBJ2-7; 8 bases line up with TRBD2. J lost 1 base, V lost 6 bases, and 8 bases had no gene match. The V gene's germline CDR1 is MNHEY and CDR2 SVGEGT. This CDR3 contains 15 residues.

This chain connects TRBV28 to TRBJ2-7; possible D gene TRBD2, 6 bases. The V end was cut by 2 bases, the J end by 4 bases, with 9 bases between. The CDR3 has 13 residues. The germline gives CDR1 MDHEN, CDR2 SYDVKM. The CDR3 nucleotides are TGTGCCAGCAGTTTAATGAGCGGGTACGAGCAGTACTTC. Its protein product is CASSLMSGYEQYF.

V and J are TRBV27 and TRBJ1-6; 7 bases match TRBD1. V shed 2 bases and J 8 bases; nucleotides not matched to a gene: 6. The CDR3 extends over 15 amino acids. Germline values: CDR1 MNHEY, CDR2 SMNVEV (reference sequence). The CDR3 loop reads CASSLRQGWDSPLHF. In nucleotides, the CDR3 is TGTGCCAGCAGTTTAAGACAGGGTTGGGATTCACCCCTCCACTTT.

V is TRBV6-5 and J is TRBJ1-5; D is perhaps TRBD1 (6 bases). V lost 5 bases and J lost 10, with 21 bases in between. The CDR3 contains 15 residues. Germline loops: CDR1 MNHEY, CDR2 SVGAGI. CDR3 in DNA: TGTGCCAGCAGTAACCGACAGGCCGGAATGGGACCCCAGCATTTT. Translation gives CASSNRQAGMGPQHF.

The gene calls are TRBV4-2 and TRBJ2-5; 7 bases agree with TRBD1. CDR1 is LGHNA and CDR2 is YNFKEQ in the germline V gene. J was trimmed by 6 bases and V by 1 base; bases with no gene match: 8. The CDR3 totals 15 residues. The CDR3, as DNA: TGTGCCAGCAGCCAAGTATCCCAGGGGGTTAAGACCCAGTACTTC. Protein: CASSQVSQGVKTQYF.

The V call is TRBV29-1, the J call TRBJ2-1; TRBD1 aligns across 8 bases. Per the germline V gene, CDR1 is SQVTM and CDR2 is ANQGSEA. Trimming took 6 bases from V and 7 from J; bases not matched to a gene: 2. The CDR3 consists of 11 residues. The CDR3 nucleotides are TGCAGCGTAACAGGGGGAAATGAGCAGTTCTTC. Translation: CSVTGGNEQFF.

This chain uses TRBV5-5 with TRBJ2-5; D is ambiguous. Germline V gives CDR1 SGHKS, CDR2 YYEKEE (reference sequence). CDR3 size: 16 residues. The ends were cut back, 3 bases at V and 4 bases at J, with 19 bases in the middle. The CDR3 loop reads CASSSPSVGPRETQYF. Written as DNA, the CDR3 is TGTGCCAGCAGCTCTCCCTCAGTGGGCCCACGAGAGACCCAGTACTTC.

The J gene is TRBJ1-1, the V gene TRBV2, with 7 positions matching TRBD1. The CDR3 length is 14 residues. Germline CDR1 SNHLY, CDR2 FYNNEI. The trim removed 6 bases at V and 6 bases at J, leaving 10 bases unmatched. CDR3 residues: CASRRQGGSPEAFF. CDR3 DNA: TGTGCCAGCAGGAGACAGGGAGGTAGTCCTGAAGCTTTCTTT.